Following are 19 T cell receptor beta chains from one sample sequenced in a study of tumor-infiltrating lymphocytes in primary liver carcinoma. It was unsorted whole blood that yielded blood RNA, and germline DNA was also extracted. A constant-region primer served to make TCR beta cDNA from about 0.45 ug total RNA. Investigators got TCR beta libraries out of three nested multiplex PCR rounds, done with slightly modified ARM-PCR. A C-beta reverse primer was combined with TRBV1-TRBV30 forward primers in the first two PCR rounds, and each round had about 10 cycles. TCRdb reprocessed the multiplex PCR reads via MiXCR and lists one record per CDR3 protein. The profile covers hundreds of thousands of distinct CDR3 sequences, with 55% to 65% appearing a single time and approximately 9% taken by the ten largest. Sequencing was done on a sample of peripheral blood. These TCRs come from a man aged 35-49 years with primary liver carcinoma and hepatitis B virus infection.

The chain uses TRBV7-9 and TRBJ1-3, with 7 bases identical to TRBD1. The germline V gene encodes CDR1 SEHNR and CDR2 FQNEAQ (reference sequence). The CDR3 contains 15 residues. V shed 4 bases and J 2 bases; nucleotides not matched to a gene: 5. The CDR3 protein is CASSSTGQAGNTIYF. The CDR3, as DNA: TGTGCCAGCAGCTCTACCGGACAGGCTGGAAACACCATATATTTT.

As to this clonotype: The CDR3 does not end in the conserved phenylalanine or tryptophan, so this is likely a read error. The chain is built from TRBV30 and TRBJ1-5; D not resolved. Germline V gene data show CDR1 as GTSNPN and CDR2 as SVGIG (reference sequence). CDR3 length equals 14 residues. V lost 0 bases to trimming and J lost 4 bases, with 10 bases between them. In DNA form, the CDR3 reads TGTGCCTGGAGTGTTCTGGGTCCTAATCAGCCCCAGCATTCT. Protein: CAWSVLGPNQPQHS.

This chain links TRBV20-1 with TRBJ2-1, with 12 bases fitting TRBD1. The CDR3 has 15 amino acids. Trimming removed 4 bases from V and 4 bases from J; junction bases left unmatched: 5. From germline, CDR1 is DFQATT and CDR2 SNEGSKA (reference sequence). The CDR3 protein is CSAKGQGAGYNEQFF. DNA of the CDR3: TGCAGTGCTAAGGGACAGGGGGCAGGTTACAATGAGCAGTTCTTC.

The gene calls are TRBV6-5 and TRBJ2-7; D not resolved. Between the trimmed V and J ends, which lost 9 bases and 6 bases, there was a span of 18 bases. The CDR3 totals 13 residues. Germline loops: CDR1 MNHEY, CDR2 SVGAGI. CDR3 loop: CARKSRSASEQYF. CDR3 nucleotides: TGTGCCAGAAAAAGCAGGAGTGCTAGCGAGCAGTACTTC.

The V gene is TRBV28, the J gene TRBJ1-5, with 7 bases identical to TRBD1. CDR3 length: 13 amino acids. Germline V gene sequence: CDR1 MDHEN, CDR2 SYDVKM. J lost 5 bases, V lost 6 bases, and 4 bases had no gene match. CDR3 DNA sequence: TGTGCCAGCAGAGGGGGCGGAGATCAGCCCCAGCATTTT. It is translated as CASRGGGDQPQHF.

The V and J genes are TRBV7-9 and TRBJ1-1, with D maybe TRBD1 (5 bases). CDR1 is SEHNR and CDR2 is FQNEAQ in the germline V gene (reference sequence). There are 16 residues in the CDR3. Trimming left V 8 bases short and J 0 bases short, with 19 bases between. The CDR3 loop is CASYRQTGAMNTEAFF. As DNA, the CDR3 is TGTGCCAGCTATCGCCAAACAGGCGCGATGAACACTGAAGCTTTCTTT.

The table lists this clonotype with many counts. The chain is built from TRBV4-1 and TRBJ2-7; perhaps TRBD1 as D (5 bases). There are 15 residues in the CDR3. V gave up 1 base and J gave up 4 bases, with 14 bases separating them. CDR1 and CDR2 (germline): MGHRA, YSYEKL. The CDR3 here is CASSQGQLAWYEQYF. CDR3 bases: TGCGCCAGCAGCCAAGGACAGTTAGCCTGGTACGAGCAGTACTTC.

Of note for this clonotype: A read error may explain this, as a much larger clone is one base away. Lacking the conserved final phenylalanine or tryptophan, this CDR3 likely reflects a read error. The chain carries TRBV6-2 or TRBV6-3 and TRBJ2-5, with D tentatively TRBD2 (5 bases). V gave up 7 bases and J gave up 9 bases, with 21 bases separating them. Per germline, CDR1 MNHEY and CDR2 SVGEGT. This CDR3 has 14 amino acids. This CDR3 reads CASTVSGLQSAQYI. CDR3 coding DNA: TGTGCCAGCACCGTATCTGGACTTCAGTCCGCCCAGTACATC.

Note on this clonotype: A clone one base away is much larger, so this may be a read error. This chain connects TRBV29-1 to TRBJ1-5; TRBD1 agrees at 7 bases. Germline V lookup: CDR1 SQVTM, CDR2 ANQGSEA. CDR3 length: 13 residues. The DNA for the CDR3 is TGCAGCGCAGCTGGGACAGCGGGTCAGCCCCACCATTTT. Amino acid sequence: CSAAGTAGQPHHF. The whole variable domain, remainder taken from reference TRBV29-1 and TRBJ1-5, is SAVISQKPSRDICQRGTSLTIQCQVDSQVTMMFWYRQQPGQSLTLIATANQGSEATYESGFVIDKFPISRPNLTFSTLTVSNMSPEDSSIYLCSAAGTAGQPHHFGDGTRLSIL.

Concerning this clonotype: This may be a read error, as it is one base from a much larger clone. The V and J genes are TRBV6-1 and TRBJ2-6; D gene unclear. This CDR3 region has 13 residues. Germline CDR1 and CDR2: MNHNS and SASEGT. The CDR3 coding sequence is TGTACCAGCTTGCTATCTGGGGCCAACGTCCTGACTTTC. Translation gives CTSLLSGANVLTF.

The V gene is TRBV11-3, the J gene TRBJ2-1; 7 bases fit TRBD2. This CDR3 has 15 residues. The germline V gene encodes CDR1 SGHNT and CDR2 YENEEA. The V and J ends lost 1 base and 8 bases, in that order; junction bases with no gene match: 8. CDR3 in amino acids: CASSLGGGSYDEQFF. The CDR3 DNA reads TGTGCCAGCAGCTTAGGAGGCGGGAGTTACGATGAGCAGTTCTTC.

This clonotype appeared a few times. An end of the junction differs from the germline gene, which may be a read error. This chain connects TRBV29-1 to TRBJ2-7; 16 bases fit TRBD2. CDR3 length: 16 residues. Germline values: CDR1 SQVTM, CDR2 ANQGSEA. The CDR3 protein is CSVRGLAGGPSYEQYF. CDR3 DNA: TGCAGCGTTAGGGGACTAGCGGGAGGGCCTTCCTATGAGCAGTACTTC.

V gene TRBV6-6 combines with J gene TRBJ1-5; no reliable D call. The CDR3 runs 14 residues. The germline V and J ends were trimmed by 8 bases and 2 bases, with 13 bases remaining between them. Looked up from germline, CDR1 is MNHNY and CDR2 is SVGAGI (reference sequence). CDR3 sequence: CASDGLGGNQPQHF. In DNA, the CDR3 is TGTGCCAGCGATGGGCTCGGTGGCAATCAGCCCCAGCATTTT.

V is TRBV6-6 and J is TRBJ2-2, with 9 positions matching TRBD2. Germline V CDR1 and CDR2: MNHNY, SVGAGI (reference sequence). The CDR3 totals 19 residues. With V trimmed by 2 bases and J by 5 bases, 15 bases remained unmatched. The CDR3: CASSYQSPGAGGRTGELFF. The CDR3 nucleotides read TGTGCCAGCAGTTACCAGTCGCCCGGGGCGGGAGGGAGGACCGGGGAGCTGTTTTTT.

V usage is TRBV6-5 and J usage is TRBJ2-1; 12 nucleotides match TRBD2. CDR1 is MNHEY, CDR2 SVGAGI, per germline. CDR3 length: 17 amino acids. The CDR3 nucleotides read TGTATCAGCAGTAAATCTAGCGGGAGGGGGGAGTACAATGAGCAGTTCTTC. This codes for CISSKSSGRGEYNEQFF.

This clonotype was counted at least ten times. The chain links TRBV6-2 or TRBV6-3 to TRBJ1-5, with 9 nucleotides matching TRBD1. Trimming took 2 bases from V and 3 from J; bases not matched to a gene: 8. Germline V gives CDR1 MNHEY, CDR2 SVGEGT. The CDR3 covers 17 residues. CDR3 amino acids: CASSYRTGDWANQPQHF. The CDR3 DNA reads TGTGCCAGCAGTTACCGGACAGGGGATTGGGCCAATCAGCCCCAGCATTTT.

As to this clonotype: Relative to the germline gene, one junction end is altered; a read error may explain this. V gene TRBV29-1 combines with J gene TRBJ1-4, with a possible D match to TRBD1 (5 bases). Germline assignment: CDR1 SQVTM and CDR2 ANQGSEA. The length of the CDR3 is 15 residues. The DNA of the CDR3 is TGCAGCGTTGCCATGGGGCAATCAACTAATGAAAAACTGTTTTTC. This gives the protein CSVAMGQSTNEKLFF. Full variable domain (outside the CDR3, taken from reference TRBV29-1 and TRBJ1-4): SAVISQKPSRDICQRGTSLTIQCQVDSQVTMMFWYRQQPGQSLTLIATANQGSEATYESGFVIDKFPISRPNLTFSTLTVSNMSPEDSSIYLCSVAMGQSTNEKLFFGSGTQLSVL.

A note on this clonotype: With a much larger clone just one base away, this may be a read error. The V and J genes are TRBV29-1 and TRBJ2-3, with D tentatively TRBD2 (6 bases). The CDR3 runs to 13 residues. The V gene lost 8 bases and the J gene lost 4 bases, with 16 bases spanning the gap. Germline V lookup: CDR1 SQVTM, CDR2 ANQGSEA. The CDR3 nucleotides read TGCAGCACCGGAGGGGCCTCCTCAGATACGCAGTATTTT. Amino acids: CSTGGASSDTQYF.

Concerning this clonotype itself: With a much larger clone just one base away, this may be a read error. The V call is TRBV4-1, the J call TRBJ2-7; the D is unclear. The V gene's germline CDR1 is MGHRA and CDR2 YSYEKL. This CDR3 has 17 amino acids. The V and J ends lost 1 base and 0 bases respectively, with 16 bases between them. The CDR3 bases are TGCGCCAGCAGCCAAGGTCAAAGGGCCCACTACTCCTACGAGCAGTACTTC. As protein: CASSQGQRAHYSYEQYF.